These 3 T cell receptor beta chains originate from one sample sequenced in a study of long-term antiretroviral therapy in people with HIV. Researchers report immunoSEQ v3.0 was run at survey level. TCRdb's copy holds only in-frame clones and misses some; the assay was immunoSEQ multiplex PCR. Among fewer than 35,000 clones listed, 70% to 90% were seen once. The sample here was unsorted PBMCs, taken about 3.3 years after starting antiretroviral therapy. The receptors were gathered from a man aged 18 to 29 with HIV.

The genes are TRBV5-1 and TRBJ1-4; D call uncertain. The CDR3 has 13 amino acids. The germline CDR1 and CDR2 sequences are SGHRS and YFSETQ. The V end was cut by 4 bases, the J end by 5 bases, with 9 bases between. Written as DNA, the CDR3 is TGCGCCAGCAGCCAAGAAGGAAATGAAAAACTGTTTTTT. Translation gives CASSQEGNEKLFF.

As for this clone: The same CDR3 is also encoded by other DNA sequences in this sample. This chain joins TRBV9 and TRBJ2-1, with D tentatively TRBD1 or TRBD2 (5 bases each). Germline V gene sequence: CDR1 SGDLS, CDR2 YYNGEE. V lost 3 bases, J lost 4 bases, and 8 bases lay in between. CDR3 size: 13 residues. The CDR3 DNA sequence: TGTGCCAGCAGCGGGGGACCGTACAATGAGCAGTTCTTC. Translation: CASSGGPYNEQFF. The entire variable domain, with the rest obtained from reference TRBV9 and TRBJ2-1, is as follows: DSGVTQTPKHLITATGQRVTLRCSPRSGDLSVYWYQQSLDQGLQFLIQYYNGEERAKGNILERFSAQQFPDLHSELNLSSLELGDSALYFCASSGGPYNEQFFGPGTRLTVL.

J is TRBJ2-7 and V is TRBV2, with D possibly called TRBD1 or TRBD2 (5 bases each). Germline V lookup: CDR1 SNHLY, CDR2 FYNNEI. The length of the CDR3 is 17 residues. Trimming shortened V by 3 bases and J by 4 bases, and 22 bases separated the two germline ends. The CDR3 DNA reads TGTGCCAGCAGTGAGTGGACCGGGACCGGAGATCCTTACGAGCAGTACTTC. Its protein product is CASSEWTGTGDPYEQYF.